Sequencing of this TCR beta chain was carried out in a study of CD8 T cell repertoires and HIV-1 epitope variants. Study information: T cells were stimulated with Twenty-five Gag and Nef peptides separately. IL-2, IL-7 and IL-15 were added on days 3 and 7 of approximately 10-day cultures.

Note on this clone: What it recognizes is unknown.

V was shortened by 3 bases and J by 8 bases, with 17 bases between the two germline ends. The CDR3 is made up of 15 amino acids. CDR1 MDHEN and CDR2 SYDVKM come from the germline V gene. Libraries were prepared by immunoSEQ multiplex PCR; TCRdb keeps only in-frame clonotypes and omits some of them. Seen here are about 3,500 clones, around 64% observed once, and the top ten hold around 45%. Sample: cultured CD8+ T cells derived from PBMCs. The sequence was obtained from a male donor with HIV. The chain is built from TRBV28 and TRBJ2-1; possible D gene TRBD2, 6 bases. The CDR3 sequence: CASSFVSSRRDEQFF. The DNA of the CDR3 is TGTGCCAGCAGTTTTGTCTCGTCCCGGAGGGATGAGCAGTTCTTC.